The source of this T cell receptor (beta chain) is a study of technical replicates of blood from a few donors. Clones were sequenced by immunoSEQ multiplex PCR, and TCRdb holds only the in-frame ones, with some missing. This sample carries fewer than 15,000 clones, 60% to 80% of them seen once, and the ten largest clones take 12%. The CDR3 is made up of 11 amino acids. Germline V gene sequence: CDR1 MNHNS, CDR2 SASEGT. V was cut by 3 bases and J by 4 bases, with 4 bases left in between. This clone was detected once. This sequence originates from a human donor in good health. This chain joins TRBV6-1 and TRBJ2-7, with no clear D. What was sequenced was PBMCs. Written as DNA, the CDR3 is TGTGCCAGCAGTGATCCTTACGAGCAGTACTTC. Translating it yields CASSDPYEQYF.